The rows below give T cell receptor beta chains drawn from one sample of a study of blood T cell repertoires in COVID-19. Assay used: immunoSEQ multiplex PCR; TCRdb lists only in-frame clones, some missing. The sample includes about 120,000 clones, approximately 87% seen only once; the top ten take approximately 8%. Sequenced: peripheral blood. Receptor source: a man in his 70s who had recovered from COVID-19. The CDR3 runs from the conserved cysteine through the conserved F or W. The order of the fields is CDR3 length, V gene, D gene, J gene, clone size, CDR3 DNA, CDR3 protein. A D gene is named only where the DNA matches it firmly. For some rows the clone size is stated as once, few or many, or as a class when expanded; others skip it.

14,TRBV6-6,TRBD2,TRBJ2-1,-,TGTGCCAGCAGCCGCCGGGACTATCACAATGAGCAGTTCTTC,CASSRRDYHNEQFF
15,TRBV10-3,TRBD1,TRBJ2-2,-,TGTGCCATCAGTGGGGGGACAGGGGTCACCGGGGAGCTGTTTTTT,CAISGGTGVTGELFF
14,TRBV5-1,-,TRBJ1-3,-,TGCGCCAGCAGCTTGGTGGGGCCTGGAAACACCATATATTTT,CASSLVGPGNTIYF
15,TRBV24-1,TRBD1,TRBJ1-4,once,TGTGCCACCAGTGAATGGACAGGGGAAGGGGAAAAACTGTTTTTT,CATSEWTGEGEKLFF
13,TRBV29-1,-,TRBJ2-2,-,TGCAGCGTTAAGACAGGGAACACCGGGGAGCTGTTTTTT,CSVKTGNTGELFF
13,TRBV15,-,TRBJ1-1,-,TGTGCCACCGCCAACAGGGTAGCCGCTGAAGCTTTCTTT,CATANRVAAEAFF
16,TRBV10-1,TRBD1,TRBJ2-3,-,TGCGCCAGCAGCCAAAACAGGGGGTTCAGCACAGATACGCAGTATTTT,CASSQNRGFSTDTQYF
14,TRBV18,-,TRBJ2-7,-,TGTGCCAGCTCACTCAACAGGGCTTCCTACGAGCAGTACTTC,CASSLNRASYEQYF
11,TRBV6-6,-,TRBJ1-1,few,TGTGCCAGCAATACAGGGCCCGGGGCTTTCTTT,CASNTGPGAFF
16,TRBV3-1/TRBV3-2,-,TRBJ1-6,few,TGTGCCAGCAGCCAAGCTTATATTAGGGGGAATTCACCCCTCCACTTT,CASSQAYIRGNSPLHF
13,TRBV6-7,TRBD1,TRBJ1-1,-,TGTGCCAGAAGGGACAGGGGCCGAACTGAAGCTTTCTTT,CARRDRGRTEAFF
13,TRBV6-5,-,TRBJ2-3,-,TGTGCCAGCGTCATGGACAACACAGATACGCAGTATTTT,CASVMDNTDTQYF
17,TRBV18,TRBD2,TRBJ2-1,-,TGTGCCAGCTCACCACCGAGCGGGGCTGGAAAGGGCAATGAGCAGTTCTTC,CASSPPSGAGKGNEQFF
13,TRBV18,-,TRBJ2-5,-,TGTGCCAGCTCACCACCAGGAGGGGAGACCCAGTACTTC,CASSPPGGETQYF
13,TRBV6-5,TRBD1,TRBJ1-2,-,TGTGCCAGCAGTTACGGTCAGGGGGATCGCTACACCTTC,CASSYGQGDRYTF
14,TRBV15,-,TRBJ1-1,-,TGTGCCACCAGCAGAGTCAGGGGTACCACTGAAGCTTTCTTT,CATSRVRGTTEAFF
18,TRBV11-2,-,TRBJ2-2,-,TGTGCCAGCAGCCCCATAGGGCGACGCGCTAGAGGGACCGGGGAGCTGTTTTTT,CASSPIGRRARGTGELFF
15,TRBV27,-,TRBJ2-7,-,TGTGCCAGCAGTACCCCGGCGGGTGAGTATTACGAGCAGTACTTC,CASSTPAGEYYEQYF
16,TRBV2,-,TRBJ2-1,-,TGTGCCAGCAGTGAATACGGTAGTTCCTCCTACAATGAGCAGTTCTTC,CASSEYGSSSYNEQFF
15,TRBV2,TRBD2,TRBJ2-3,-,TGTGCCAGCAGTGCCGCTAGCGGGAGAAGAGATACGCAGTATTTT,CASSAASGRRDTQYF
13,TRBV4-2,TRBD2,TRBJ2-5,-,TGTGCCAGCAGCGTTAGCGGGAGGGAGGCCCAGTACTTC,CASSVSGREAQYF
14,TRBV2,-,TRBJ1-4,-,TGTGCCAGCAGAAGACAGAGTGGGGAAGAAAAACTGTTTTTT,CASRRQSGEEKLFF
14,TRBV10-3,-,TRBJ1-3,few,TGTGCCAGCTCCTACAGAGTCTCTGGAAACACCATATATTTT,CASSYRVSGNTIYF
16,TRBV7-3,TRBD2,TRBJ2-3,-,TGTGCCAGCAGCTTAAGCGGGAGGGCGGGCACAGATACGCAGTATTTT,CASSLSGRAGTDTQYF
15,TRBV7-7,TRBD2,TRBJ2-5,-,TGTGCCAGCAGCTTAGGGGGGACTAGCGGGGAGACCCAGTACTTC,CASSLGGTSGETQYF
14,TRBV2,-,TRBJ2-2,once,TGTGCCAGCAGCCAACAGGGATCCCCCGGGGAGCTGTTTTTT,CASSQQGSPGELFF
16,TRBV29-1,TRBD1,TRBJ2-2,-,TGCAGCGTTCAGGACAGGGGAATTGGTTACACCGGGGAGCTGTTTTTT,CSVQDRGIGYTGELFF
11,TRBV20-1,-,TRBJ2-7,-,TGCAGTGCTAGCCCCGCCTACGAGCAGTACTTC,CSASPAYEQYF
14,TRBV7-2,-,TRBJ1-5,-,TGTGCCAGCAGCTTACGCAGTTCCAATCAGCCCCAGCATTTT,CASSLRSSNQPQHF
13,TRBV30,-,TRBJ1-1,-,TGTGCCTTCTCACGGGTCTTGAACACTGAAGCTTTCTTT,CAFSRVLNTEAFF
11,TRBV7-9,-,TRBJ2-7,-,TGTGCCACCGACATTTCCTACGAGCAGTACTTC,CATDISYEQYF
15,TRBV6-5,-,TRBJ2-3,-,TGTGCCAGCAGTTCGGGACTCCCTTTCACAGATACGCAGTATTTT,CASSSGLPFTDTQYF
13,TRBV7-9,-,TRBJ2-1,few,TGTGCCAGCAGCTCCGAGGGTTGGGATGAGCAGTTCTTC,CASSSEGWDEQFF
15,TRBV5-1,-,TRBJ2-7,-,TGCGCCAGCAGCTTGGGCACAGCTAATACCTACGAGCAGTACTTC,CASSLGTANTYEQYF
15,TRBV5-1,TRBD2,TRBJ2-1,-,TGCGCCAGCAGCGTTAGCGGGGGGAACTACAATGAGCAGTTCTTC,CASSVSGGNYNEQFF
16,TRBV7-8,-,TRBJ2-7,-,TGTGCCAGCAGCTTAGGCCACAGGGGGGGGTTCAACGAGCAGTACTTC,CASSLGHRGGFNEQYF
14,TRBV3-1/TRBV3-2,-,TRBJ1-3,once,TGTGCCAGCAGCGAGGTGATCTCTGGAAACACCATATATTTT,CASSEVISGNTIYF
13,TRBV28,-,TRBJ2-2,-,TGTGCCAGCGAGGGCCCGAACACCGGGGAGCTGTTTTTT,CASEGPNTGELFF
15,TRBV4-1,-,TRBJ1-6,-,TGCGCCAGCAGCCAAGATCCGGGGTTAAATTCACCCCTCCACTTT,CASSQDPGLNSPLHF
17,TRBV19,TRBD1,TRBJ1-2,-,TGTGCCAGTAGTACCTACGGGACAGATAGCATTCGCTATGGCTACACCTTC,CASSTYGTDSIRYGYTF
12,TRBV6-5,-,TRBJ2-3,-,TGTGCCAGCGGCACACAGGGAAATACGCAGTATTTT,CASGTQGNTQYF
18,TRBV11-2,-,TRBJ2-7,-,TGTGCCAGCAGCCCGGCCTGGAGGGACCGGGACAGAACCTACGAGCAGTACTTC,CASSPAWRDRDRTYEQYF